Measured by frequency, the clone carrying this TCR beta chain is medium-sized. This specimen belongs to a study of human CD8 memory T cell subsets. Construction of TCR beta libraries was accomplished by means of UMI-labeled 5' RACE. Authors' methods: Each library (TCR beta) contained from approximately 3,000 up to about 18,000 functional CDR3 beta clonotypes. TCRdb derives one entry per CDR3 protein from the 5' RACE reads, leaving out DNA. None of the V and J calls come from the authors' own analysis; TCRdb made them. Its table records about 6,700 distinct CDR3 sequences. The CDR3 has 13 residues. From germline, CDR1 is DFQATT and CDR2 SNEGSKA (reference sequence). TPEX cells were CCR7+ PD-1+ TIGIT+ early memory CD8+ T cells with exhausted-like traits. For every subset, the RNA was derived from duplicate vials of approximately 140,000 sorted CD8+ T cells.

The chain carries TRBV20-1 and TRBJ2-4. This sequence originates from a human donor in good health. Sequencing was performed on CD8+ T cells from PBMCs. This chain's CDR3 is CSALRSGKNIQYF.